These T cell receptor beta chains were read from a single sample in a study of T cells in Graves' hyperthyroidism and ophthalmopathy. Via MiXCR, TCRdb re-called the multiplex PCR reads, giving one row per CDR3 protein. Of over 300,000 distinct CDR3 sequences listed, roughly an eighth were seen once; the top ten hold roughly 35%. Sequences were obtained from blood. Source of these receptors: a woman aged 40 to 50 with Graves' ophthalmopathy. Each CDR3 is given without its conserved first and last residue. The order of the fields is V gene, J gene, CDR3 protein.

TRBV6-1	TRBJ2-2	ASIQTIRAPGELF
TRBV19	TRBJ2-7	ASNTGGGEQY
TRBV6-6	TRBJ1-2	ASSYYFADYGYT
TRBV20-1	TRBJ1-2	SAFWVDRGHGYT
TRBV9	TRBJ1-2	ASSVGGTYGYT
TRBV27	TRBJ1-1	ASSPTLLAFGTEAF
TRBV6-1	TRBJ2-2	ASSWGGSGELF
TRBV20-1	TRBJ2-1	SAFTPGQGYNEQF
TRBV29-1	TRBJ2-2	SVEGQGGPGELF
TRBV20-1	TRBJ2-7	SAGRGAAAYEQY
TRBV27	TRBJ2-5	ASSPNLAGDAETQY
TRBV6-1	TRBJ1-1	ASSEARLTGEAF
TRBV12-3/TRBV12-4	TRBJ2-1	ASSFSDTYNEQF
TRBV5-1	TRBJ2-5	ASSSGTSETQY
TRBV10-3	TRBJ1-1	AISRPGTGGLVGPRGRMNTEAF
TRBV7-2	TRBJ2-5	ASSLASGVGQETQY
TRBV7-2	TRBJ2-5	ASSTGTSGRRETQY
TRBV20-1	TRBJ2-1	SARGGGVEGWVGVEQF
TRBV6-1	TRBJ1-5	ASSEASGEWAQH
TRBV5-5	TRBJ1-1	ASSPDGNTEAF
TRBV11-2	TRBJ1-2	ASSFGRVAANYGYT
TRBV28	TRBJ2-5	ASSPPPFRAALRETQY
TRBV19	TRBJ1-2	ASTGDGYGYT
TRBV28	TRBJ2-7	ASSDTAYEQY
TRBV19	TRBJ1-4	ASSIWGRTNEKLF
TRBV29-1	TRBJ2-1	SVVGGRITYNEQF
TRBV7-9	TRBJ2-7	ASSPRGASGISYEQY
TRBV2	TRBJ2-7	ASSKQGGKGEQY
TRBV12-3/TRBV12-4	TRBJ2-6	ASSSTGSGANVLT
TRBV7-2	TRBJ2-2	ASSLVVQGRRGGRIGELF
TRBV29-1	TRBJ1-2	SGATENYGYT
TRBV4-2	TRBJ1-3	ASSQDGTTGLVGNTIY